One sample yielded the 8 T cell receptor beta chains listed below, sequenced in a study of shared clonotypes between healthy human individuals. Sequenced by immunoSEQ multiplex PCR; TCRdb stores in-frame clones only, minus some. The sample carries 450,000 to 550,000 clones, 79% recorded once. Sequencing was done on a sample of PBMCs. The source of these receptors is a woman between 40 and 50 years old in good health. Some clones in this sample may be carry-over from other donors' samples.

The chain links TRBV28 to TRBJ2-7, with 9 bases fitting TRBD2. From germline, CDR1 is MDHEN and CDR2 SYDVKM. The CDR3 sequence is 15 residues long. The V gene end was trimmed by 6 bases and the J gene end by 5 bases; junction bases not matched to a gene: 11. CDR3 nucleotides: TGTGCCAGCAGAGCAAGCGGGAGGCCCGTTGACGAGCAGTACTTC. Its translation: CASRASGRPVDEQYF.

V and J are TRBV30 and TRBJ1-3, with a weak D call TRBD1 (6 bases). This CDR3 comprises 15 residues. Trimming removed 3 bases from V and 2 bases from J, with 14 bases in between. Germline V CDR1 and CDR2: GTSNPN, SVGIG (reference sequence). The CDR3 nucleotides read TGTGCCTGGAGCCGAAGGGGGTTAGCTGGAAACACCATATATTTT. As protein: CAWSRRGLAGNTIYF.

Comments on this clone: Other DNA sequences in this sample translate to the same CDR3. CDR3 DNA: TGTGCCAGCAGCGCCGGACGGAATACGCAGTATTTT. As protein: CASSAGRNTQYF. V and J are TRBV28 and TRBJ2-3; D call uncertain. The CDR3 loop spans 12 amino acids. V was shortened by 6 bases and J by 7 bases, with 11 bases between the two germline ends. Germline CDR1 and CDR2: MDHEN and SYDVKM.

The chain links TRBV30 to TRBJ2-1, with 14 bases matching TRBD2. This CDR3 comprises 19 residues. The V segment lost 2 bases and the J segment 0 bases; nucleotides outside the gene matches: 9. CDR1 and CDR2 (germline): GTSNPN, SVGIG (reference sequence). The CDR3 loop reads CAWSFTTGTSGSSYNEQFF. The DNA for the CDR3 is TGTGCCTGGAGTTTCACAACTGGGACTAGCGGGAGCTCCTACAATGAGCAGTTCTTC.

This clone was seen a handful of times. The genes are TRBV28 and TRBJ1-5; perhaps TRBD1 as D (5 bases). The germline V and J ends were trimmed by 7 bases and 1 base, with 11 bases remaining between them. The CDR3 runs 14 residues. The germline V gene has CDR1 MDHEN and CDR2 SYDVKM. DNA for the CDR3: TGTGCCAGCATATTGGGGGGGAGCAATCAGCCCCAGCATTTT. Translation gives CASILGGSNQPQHF.

The J gene is TRBJ2-2, the V gene TRBV2, with D hard to call. Germline CDR1 is SNHLY and CDR2 is FYNNEI. The CDR3 has 15 residues. Trimming took 4 bases from V and 0 from J, leaving 9 bases between them. CDR3 amino acids: CASSGSRSNTGELFF. The CDR3 coding sequence is TGTGCCAGCAGTGGCTCGCGGTCGAACACCGGGGAGCTGTTTTTT.

The chain uses TRBV10-3 and TRBJ2-1; no clear D. The CDR3 has 12 amino acids. The V gene's germline CDR1 is ENHRY and CDR2 SYGVKD. The V end lost 4 bases, the J end lost 4 bases, and 5 bases lay between the germline ends. CDR3 sequence reads: CAISGGYNEQFF. In DNA, the CDR3 is TGTGCCATCAGTGGTGGGTACAATGAGCAGTTCTTC.

The rearrangement uses TRBV6-1 and TRBJ2-5; D is perhaps TRBD1 (6 bases). Germline V lookup: CDR1 MNHNS, CDR2 SASEGT. The germline V and J ends were trimmed by 4 bases and 5 bases, with 17 bases remaining between them. There are 15 residues in the CDR3. Here the CDR3 DNA reads TGTGCCAGCAGTGCCCCCAGGGGCCTGGTGGAGACCCAGTACTTC. Its translation: CASSAPRGLVETQYF.